This T cell receptor (beta chain) was sequenced during a study of blood T cell repertoires in COVID-19. Study processing details: Reference gene primer amplification gave estimated nucleated cell counts. Assay used: immunoSEQ multiplex PCR; TCRdb lists only in-frame clones, some missing. V, J and clone size were drawn from that table, and D and trimming were deduced from the DNA. The sample carries about 50,000 clones, more than 85% recorded once. This clone was found a few times. V shed 4 bases and J 9 bases; nucleotides not matched to a gene: 7. CDR1 is SGDLS and CDR2 is YYNGEE in the germline V gene. The CDR3 extends over 13 amino acids.

This clonotype originated in a man aged 50 to 59 with active COVID-19. This chain uses TRBV9 with TRBJ2-1, with 7 positions matching TRBD2. Sequencing used peripheral blood. The CDR3 nucleotides read TGTGCCAGCAGCCCATCCCCGGGAGGTGAGCAGTTCTTC. Translated: CASSPSPGGEQFF.